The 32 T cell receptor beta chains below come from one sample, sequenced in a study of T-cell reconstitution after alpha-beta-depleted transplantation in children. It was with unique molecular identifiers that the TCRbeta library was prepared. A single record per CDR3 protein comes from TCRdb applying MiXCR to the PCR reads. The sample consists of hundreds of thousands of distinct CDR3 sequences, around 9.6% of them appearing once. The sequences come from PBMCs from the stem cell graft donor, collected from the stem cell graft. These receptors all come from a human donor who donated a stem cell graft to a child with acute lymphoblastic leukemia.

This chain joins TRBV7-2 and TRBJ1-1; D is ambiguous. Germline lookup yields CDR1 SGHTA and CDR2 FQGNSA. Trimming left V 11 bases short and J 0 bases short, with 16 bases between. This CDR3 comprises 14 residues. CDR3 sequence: CAARRQDMNTEAFF. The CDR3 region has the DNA TGTGCCGCGAGACGCCAAGACATGAACACTGAAGCTTTCTTT.

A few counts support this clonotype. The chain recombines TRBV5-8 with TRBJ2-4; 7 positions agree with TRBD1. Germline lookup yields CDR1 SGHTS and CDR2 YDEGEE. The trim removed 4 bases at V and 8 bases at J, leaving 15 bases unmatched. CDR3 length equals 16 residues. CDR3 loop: CASSPDKGAWGDIQYF. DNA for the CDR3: TGTGCCAGCAGCCCCGATAAGGGGGCGTGGGGAGACATTCAGTACTTC.

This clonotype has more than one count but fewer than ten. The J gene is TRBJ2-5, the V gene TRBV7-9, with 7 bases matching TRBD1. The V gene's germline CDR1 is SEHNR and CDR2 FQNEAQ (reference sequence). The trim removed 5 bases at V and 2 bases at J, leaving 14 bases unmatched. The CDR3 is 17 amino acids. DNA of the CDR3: TGTGCCAGCAGCAACGCCGCCCGGGACAGCTTTCAAGAGACCCAGTACTTC. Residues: CASSNAARDSFQETQYF.

CDR3 residues: CASKQGVTEAFF. The CDR3, as DNA: TGTGCCAGCAAGCAAGGCGTCACTGAAGCTTTCTTT. This chain connects TRBV6-5 to TRBJ1-1; D unclear. The CDR3 loop spans 12 amino acids. V dropped 7 bases and J dropped 4 bases, with 10 bases sitting between them. Germline CDR1 and CDR2: MNHEY and SVGAGI.

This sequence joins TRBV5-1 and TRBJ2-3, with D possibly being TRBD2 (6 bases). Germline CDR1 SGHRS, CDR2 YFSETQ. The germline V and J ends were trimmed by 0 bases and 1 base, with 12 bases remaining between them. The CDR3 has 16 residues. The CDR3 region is CASSLVRDGGTDTQYF. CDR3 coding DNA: TGCGCCAGCAGCTTGGTGCGGGACGGAGGCACAGATACGCAGTATTTT.

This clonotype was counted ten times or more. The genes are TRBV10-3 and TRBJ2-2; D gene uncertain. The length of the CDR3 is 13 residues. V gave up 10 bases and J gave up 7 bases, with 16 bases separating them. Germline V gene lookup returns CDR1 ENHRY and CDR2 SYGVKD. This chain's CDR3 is CATDNVGNGELFF. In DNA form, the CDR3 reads TGTGCCACCGACAACGTCGGAAACGGGGAGCTGTTTTTT.

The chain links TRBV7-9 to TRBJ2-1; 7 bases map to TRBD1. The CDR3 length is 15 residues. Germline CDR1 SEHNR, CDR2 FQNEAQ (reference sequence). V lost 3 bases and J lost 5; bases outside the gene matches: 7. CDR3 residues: CASSFRDRLNNEQFF. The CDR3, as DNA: TGTGCCAGCAGCTTCCGGGACAGACTTAACAATGAGCAGTTCTTC.

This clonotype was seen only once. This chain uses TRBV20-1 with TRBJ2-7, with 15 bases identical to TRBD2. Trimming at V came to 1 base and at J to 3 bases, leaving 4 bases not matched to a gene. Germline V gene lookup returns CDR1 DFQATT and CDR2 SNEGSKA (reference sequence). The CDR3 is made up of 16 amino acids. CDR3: CSARGGLAGGYYEQYF. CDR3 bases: TGCAGTGCTAGAGGAGGACTAGCGGGGGGGTACTACGAGCAGTACTTC.

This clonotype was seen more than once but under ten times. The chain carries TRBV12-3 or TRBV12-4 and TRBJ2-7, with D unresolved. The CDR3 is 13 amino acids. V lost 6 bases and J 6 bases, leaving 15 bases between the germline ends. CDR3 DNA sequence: TGTGCCAGCAGAGCCCTTCTAGATCTCGAGCAGTACTTC. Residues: CASRALLDLEQYF.

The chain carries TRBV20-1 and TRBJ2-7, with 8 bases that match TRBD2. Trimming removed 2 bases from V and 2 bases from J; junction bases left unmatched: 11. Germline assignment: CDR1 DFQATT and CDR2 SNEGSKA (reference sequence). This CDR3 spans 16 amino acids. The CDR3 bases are TGCAGTGCTAGAAGGGTAGCGGGGAGCGTAGCCTACGAGCAGTACTTC. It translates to CSARRVAGSVAYEQYF.

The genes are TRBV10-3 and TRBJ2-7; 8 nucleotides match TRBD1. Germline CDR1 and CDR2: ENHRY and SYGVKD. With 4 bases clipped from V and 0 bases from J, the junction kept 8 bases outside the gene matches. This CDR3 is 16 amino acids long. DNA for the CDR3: TGTGCCATCAGTGGGTCTCGACAGGGGAGCTCCTACGAGCAGTACTTC. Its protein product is CAISGSRQGSSYEQYF.

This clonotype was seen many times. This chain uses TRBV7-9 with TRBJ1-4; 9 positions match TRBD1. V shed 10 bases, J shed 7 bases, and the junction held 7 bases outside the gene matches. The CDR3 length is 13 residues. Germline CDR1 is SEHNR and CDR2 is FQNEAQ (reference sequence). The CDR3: CATKGTGSEKLFF. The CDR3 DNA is TGTGCCACCAAAGGGACAGGGAGTGAAAAACTGTTTTTT. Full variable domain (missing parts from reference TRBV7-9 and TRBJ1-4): DTGVSQNPRHKITKRGQNVTFRCDPISEHNRLYWYRQTLGQGPEFLTYFQNEAQLEKSRLLSDRFSAERPKGSFSTLEIQRTEQGDSAMYLCATKGTGSEKLFFGSGTQLSVL.

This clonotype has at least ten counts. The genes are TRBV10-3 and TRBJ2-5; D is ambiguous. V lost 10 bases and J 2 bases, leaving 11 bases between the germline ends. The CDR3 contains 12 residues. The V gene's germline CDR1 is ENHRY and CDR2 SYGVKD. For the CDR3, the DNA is TGTGCCACTTGGTCAGGTCAAGAGACCCAGTACTTC. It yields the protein CATWSGQETQYF.

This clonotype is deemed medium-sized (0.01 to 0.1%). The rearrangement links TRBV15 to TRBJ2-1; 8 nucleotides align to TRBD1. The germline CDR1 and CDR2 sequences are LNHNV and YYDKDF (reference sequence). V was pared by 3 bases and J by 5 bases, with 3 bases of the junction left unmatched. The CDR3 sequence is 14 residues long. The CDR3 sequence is CATSRTGADNEQFF. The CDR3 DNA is TGTGCCACCAGCAGGACAGGGGCGGACAATGAGCAGTTCTTC.

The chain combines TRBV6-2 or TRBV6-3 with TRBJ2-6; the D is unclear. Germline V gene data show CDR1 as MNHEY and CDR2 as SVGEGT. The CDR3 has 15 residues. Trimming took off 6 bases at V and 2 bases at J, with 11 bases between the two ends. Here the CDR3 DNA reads TGTGCCAGCAGCCGAAGACAAGCTGGGGCCAACGTCCTGACTTTC. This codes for CASSRRQAGANVLTF.

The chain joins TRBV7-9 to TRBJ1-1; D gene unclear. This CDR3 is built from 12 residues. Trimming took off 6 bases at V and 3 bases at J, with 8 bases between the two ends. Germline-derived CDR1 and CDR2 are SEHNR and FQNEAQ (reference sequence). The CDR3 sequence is CASRRRDTEAFF. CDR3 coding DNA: TGTGCCAGCAGACGGAGGGACACTGAAGCTTTCTTT.

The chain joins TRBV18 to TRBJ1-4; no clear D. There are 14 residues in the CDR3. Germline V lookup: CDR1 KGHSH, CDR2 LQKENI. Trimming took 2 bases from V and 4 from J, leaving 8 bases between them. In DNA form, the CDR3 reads TGTGCCAGCTCACCAGCAGATCTTAATGAAAAACTGTTTTTT. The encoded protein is CASSPADLNEKLFF.

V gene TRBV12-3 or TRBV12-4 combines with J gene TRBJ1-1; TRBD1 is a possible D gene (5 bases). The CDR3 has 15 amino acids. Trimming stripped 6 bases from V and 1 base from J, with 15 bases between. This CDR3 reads CASSPLWGGNTEAFF. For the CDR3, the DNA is TGTGCCAGCAGCCCGTTGTGGGGGGGGAACACTGAAGCTTTCTTT.

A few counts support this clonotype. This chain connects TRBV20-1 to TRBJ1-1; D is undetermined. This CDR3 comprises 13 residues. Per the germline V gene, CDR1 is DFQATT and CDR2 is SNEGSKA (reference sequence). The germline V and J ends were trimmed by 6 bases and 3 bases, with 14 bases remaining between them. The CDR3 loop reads CSAYAILDTEAFF. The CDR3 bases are TGCAGTGCCTACGCGATATTGGACACTGAAGCTTTCTTT.

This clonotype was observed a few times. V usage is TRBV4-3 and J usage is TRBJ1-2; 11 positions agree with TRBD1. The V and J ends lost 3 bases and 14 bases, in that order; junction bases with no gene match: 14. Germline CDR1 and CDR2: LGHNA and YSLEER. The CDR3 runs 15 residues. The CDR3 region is CASSHGPGQGGLGTF. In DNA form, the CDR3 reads TGCGCCAGCAGCCATGGTCCGGGACAGGGGGGTTTGGGGACCTTC.

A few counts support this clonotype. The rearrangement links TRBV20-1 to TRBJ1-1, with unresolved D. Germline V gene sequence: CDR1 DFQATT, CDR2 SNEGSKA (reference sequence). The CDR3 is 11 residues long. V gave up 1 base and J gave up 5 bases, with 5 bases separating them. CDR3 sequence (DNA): TGCAGTGCTAGAGGGGAAACTGAAGCTTTCTTT. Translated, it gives CSARGETEAFF.

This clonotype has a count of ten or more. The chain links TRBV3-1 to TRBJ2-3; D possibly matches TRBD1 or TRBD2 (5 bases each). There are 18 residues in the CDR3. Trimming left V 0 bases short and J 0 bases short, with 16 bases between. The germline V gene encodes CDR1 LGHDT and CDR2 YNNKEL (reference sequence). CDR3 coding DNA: TGTGCCAGCAGCCAAGAAACCCCGGGGCAGTATAGCACAGATACGCAGTATTTT. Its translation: CASSQETPGQYSTDTQYF.

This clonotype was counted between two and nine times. The CDR3 is CASSLRHYQETQYF. In DNA form, the CDR3 reads TGTGCCAGCTCACTACGCCACTATCAAGAGACCCAGTACTTC. The chain has TRBV18 and TRBJ2-5; no clear D gene. Germline V lookup: CDR1 KGHSH, CDR2 LQKENI. The V gene lost 4 bases and the J gene lost 2 bases, with 11 bases spanning the gap. The CDR3 contains 14 residues.

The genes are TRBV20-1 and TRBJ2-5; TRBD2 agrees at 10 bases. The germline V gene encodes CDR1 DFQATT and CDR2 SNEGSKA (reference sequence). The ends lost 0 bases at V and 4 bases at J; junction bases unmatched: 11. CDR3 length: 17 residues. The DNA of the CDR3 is TGCAGTGCTAGAGATCTTAGGACTAGCGGCCTTGGAGAGACCCAGTACTTC. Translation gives CSARDLRTSGLGETQYF.

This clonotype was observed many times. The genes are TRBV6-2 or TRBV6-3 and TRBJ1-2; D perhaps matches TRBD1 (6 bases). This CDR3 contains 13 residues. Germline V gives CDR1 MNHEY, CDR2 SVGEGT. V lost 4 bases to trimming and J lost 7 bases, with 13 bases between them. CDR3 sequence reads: CASSSLGQRGYTF. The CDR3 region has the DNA TGTGCCAGCAGTTCCTTGGGACAACGTGGCTACACCTTC.

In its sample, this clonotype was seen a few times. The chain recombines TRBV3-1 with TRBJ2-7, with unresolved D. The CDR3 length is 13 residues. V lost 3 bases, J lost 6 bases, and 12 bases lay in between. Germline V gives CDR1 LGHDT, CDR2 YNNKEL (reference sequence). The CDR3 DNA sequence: TGTGCCAGCAGCCAGACTCGAAGAACCGAGCAGTACTTC. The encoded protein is CASSQTRRTEQYF.

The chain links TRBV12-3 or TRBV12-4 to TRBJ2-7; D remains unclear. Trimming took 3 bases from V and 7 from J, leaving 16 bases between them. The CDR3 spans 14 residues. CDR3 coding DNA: TGTGCCAGCAGTTTTATGGCGGTGGACCAGGAGCAGTACTTC. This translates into CASSFMAVDQEQYF.

CDR3 sequence: CASSSLTVYSPLHF. Written as DNA, the CDR3 is TGTGCCAGCAGCTCTCTAACAGTATATTCACCCCTCCACTTT. The chain carries TRBV11-2 and TRBJ1-6; unclear D gene. From germline, CDR1 is SGHAT and CDR2 FQNNGV. Trimming cost V 4 bases and J 8 bases, with 12 bases left between them. The CDR3 runs 14 residues.

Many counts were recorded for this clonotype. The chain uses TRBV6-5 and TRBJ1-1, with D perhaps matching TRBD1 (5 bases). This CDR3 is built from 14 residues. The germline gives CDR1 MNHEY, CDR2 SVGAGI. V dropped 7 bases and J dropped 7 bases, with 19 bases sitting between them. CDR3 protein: CASTPSALQGEAFF. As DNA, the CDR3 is TGTGCCAGCACCCCCTCTGCCCTTCAGGGTGAAGCTTTCTTT.

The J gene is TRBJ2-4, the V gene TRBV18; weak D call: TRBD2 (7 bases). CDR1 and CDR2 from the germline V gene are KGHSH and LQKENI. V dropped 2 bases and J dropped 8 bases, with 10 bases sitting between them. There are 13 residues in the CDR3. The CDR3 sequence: CASSPSGGDIQYF. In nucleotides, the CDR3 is TGTGCCAGCTCACCATCGGGGGGCGACATTCAGTACTTC.

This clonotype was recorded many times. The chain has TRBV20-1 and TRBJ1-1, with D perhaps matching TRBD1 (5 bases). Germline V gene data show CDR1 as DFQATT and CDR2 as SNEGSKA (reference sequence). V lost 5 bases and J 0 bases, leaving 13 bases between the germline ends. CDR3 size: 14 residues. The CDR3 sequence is CSAWQRRVNTEAFF. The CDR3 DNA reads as TGCAGTGCTTGGCAGCGCAGGGTGAACACTGAAGCTTTCTTT.

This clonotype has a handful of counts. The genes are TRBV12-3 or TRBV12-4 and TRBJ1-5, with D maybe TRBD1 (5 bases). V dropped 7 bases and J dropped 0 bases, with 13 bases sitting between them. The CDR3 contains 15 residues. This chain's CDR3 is CASTQGVYSNQPQHF. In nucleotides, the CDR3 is TGTGCCAGCACCCAAGGGGTATATAGCAATCAGCCCCAGCATTTT.